Sequencing of this T cell receptor beta chain was carried out in a study of T cells after yellow fever vaccination. The germline CDR1 and CDR2 sequences are MGHRA and YSYEKL. After removal of 4 bases from V and 6 bases from J, the junction contained 8 bases not matched to a gene. CDR3 length: 15 residues. Study-wide results and caveats: A minor fraction of clonotypes spanned both CD4 and CD8 compartments.

TCRdb processed the 5' RACE reads anew with MiXCR; each CDR3 protein has one entry. The sample records 170,000 or so distinct CDR3 sequences, about a tenth being singletons. Worth noting for this clonotype: Its antigen is undetermined.

This clonotype was sampled from a man younger than 30 who received the YFV17D yellow fever vaccine. The chain combines TRBV4-1 with TRBJ2-1; TRBD1 aligns across 8 bases. The sample was CD8+ T cells sorted from PBMCs, taken 45 days after the yellow fever booster vaccination. In nucleotides, the CDR3 is TGCGCCAGCAGCCCTTTCCTCGGACAGGGCAATGAGCAGTTCTTC. It specifies CASSPFLGQGNEQFF.